What follows are 17 T cell receptor beta chains derived from one specimen sequenced in a study of CD8 T cells in Susac syndrome (dated by TCRdb to the late 2010s). Library method: the immunoSEQ multiplex PCR assay. RNA was extracted using the RNeasy kit, and roughly 0.45 to 1 microgram was reverse transcribed with random hexamers. TCRdb reanalyzed the raw reads on its own, using fastp at Q25 for trimming and MiXCR for clone calling, and kept in-frame beta chains. A single entry per CDR3 protein holds the most common genes and DNA from its merged rows. The sample table records more than 75,000 distinct CDR3 sequences; over 90% of these occur just once. 0.26% of the sample comes from the top ten. The sample was CD8+ T cells from PBMCs. These receptors were collected from a human donor in good health.

The chain employs TRBV28 and TRBJ2-4; no clear D. Deletions cut 5 bases from V and 1 base from J, with 15 bases between. The CDR3 runs to 16 residues. Per the germline V gene, CDR1 is MDHEN and CDR2 is SYDVKM. This CDR3 is CASSPSPAWAKNIQYF. The CDR3, as DNA: TGTGCCAGCAGTCCCTCTCCAGCGTGGGCCAAAAACATTCAGTACTTC.

The chain recombines TRBV20-1 with TRBJ2-7; TRBD2 aligns across 8 bases. The CDR3 contains 18 residues. Germline CDR1 and CDR2: DFQATT and SNEGSKA (reference sequence). The trim removed 0 bases at V and 3 bases at J, leaving 16 bases unmatched. CDR3 sequence: CSARDATGPGLESYEQYV. Here the CDR3 DNA reads TGCAGTGCTAGAGATGCGACAGGACCGGGACTAGAAAGCTACGAGCAGTACGTC.

The chain employs TRBV5-4 and TRBJ1-6, with 10 bases identical to TRBD1. The CDR3 loop spans 15 amino acids. Germline assignment: CDR1 SGHNT and CDR2 YYREEE (reference sequence). V was clipped by 3 bases and J by 8 bases; unmatched bases: 5. The CDR3 region has the DNA TGTGCCAGCAGCTCCACCGGGACAGGGGATTCACCCCTCCACTTT. This sequence encodes CASSSTGTGDSPLHF.

The chain is built from TRBV6-6 and TRBJ2-7, with 7 positions matching TRBD2. The germline V gene encodes CDR1 MNHNY and CDR2 SVGAGI (reference sequence). With 8 bases clipped from V and 3 bases from J, the junction kept 4 bases outside the gene matches. CDR3 length: 12 amino acids. In DNA, the CDR3 is TGTGCCAGCCTGGGGGGGATCTACGAGCAGTACTTC. Protein product: CASLGGIYEQYF.

The chain recombines TRBV5-6 with TRBJ1-5; tentatively, D is TRBD1 (5 bases). The V gene's germline CDR1 is SGHDT and CDR2 YYEEEE. The CDR3 loop spans 14 amino acids. Deletions cut 3 bases from V and 7 bases from J, with 14 bases between. Here the CDR3 DNA reads TGTGCCAGCAGCTACCAGGGTTTTGGACAGCCCCAGCATTTT. Translating it yields CASSYQGFGQPQHF.

The chain employs TRBV7-8 and TRBJ2-5; D may be TRBD1 (6 bases). The CDR3 loop spans 16 amino acids. V lost 3 bases, J lost 3 bases, and 17 bases lay in between. CDR1 is SGHVS, CDR2 FQNEAQ, per germline. The CDR3 nucleotides are TGTGCCAGCAGCTTGGGGGCTGGGACACCTAAAGAGACCCAGTACTTC. Translated, it gives CASSLGAGTPKETQYF.

This rearrangement joins TRBV20-1 to TRBJ1-1; 10 bases align to TRBD1. Per germline, CDR1 DFQATT and CDR2 SNEGSKA (reference sequence). This CDR3 comprises 18 residues. Trimming removed 1 base from V and 1 base from J; junction bases left unmatched: 12. For the CDR3, the DNA is TGCAGTGCTAGAGTAGCCCCCGGGACAGGGGATTCGAACACTGAAGCTTTCTTT. Protein: CSARVAPGTGDSNTEAFF.

The V and J genes are TRBV9 and TRBJ2-7; D is uncertain. The CDR3 covers 15 residues. The V and J ends lost 0 bases and 1 base respectively, with 11 bases between them. Germline CDR1 SGDLS, CDR2 YYNGEE. CDR3 in amino acids: CASSVVSYGSYEQYF. Written as DNA, the CDR3 is TGTGCCAGCAGCGTAGTCAGTTACGGATCCTACGAGCAGTACTTC.

This chain uses TRBV6-6 with TRBJ2-5, with 11 bases matching TRBD1. CDR3 length: 15 amino acids. V was pared by 5 bases and J by 4 bases, with 6 bases of the junction left unmatched. The germline V gene has CDR1 MNHNY and CDR2 SVGAGI (reference sequence). CDR3: CASSRTGGYAETQYF. CDR3 DNA: TGTGCCAGCAGTCGGACAGGGGGCTACGCAGAGACCCAGTACTTC.

The chain uses TRBV19 and TRBJ2-1, with D unresolved. The CDR3 is 13 amino acids. With 3 bases removed from V and 10 bases from J, the gap between germline ends came to 13 bases. Germline V gene data show CDR1 as LNHDA and CDR2 as SQIVND (reference sequence). The CDR3 DNA reads as TGTGCCAGTAGTATCGCCGGGCACCGAGAGCAGTTCTTC. Translation gives CASSIAGHREQFF.

This clonotype was counted between two and nine times. This chain connects TRBV4-1 to TRBJ2-7; D not resolved. V lost 1 base and J 4 bases, leaving 11 bases between the germline ends. This CDR3 contains 14 residues. Germline V gene data show CDR1 as MGHRA and CDR2 as YSYEKL. CDR3 nucleotides: TGCGCCAGCAGCCAAGGAATATCCGGTTACGAGCAGTACGTC. Translated, it gives CASSQGISGYEQYV.

The chain recombines TRBV5-4 with TRBJ2-5; D remains ambiguous. Trimming pared 2 bases from V and 2 bases from J, leaving 22 bases between. CDR3 length: 18 amino acids. Germline V gene sequence: CDR1 SGHNT, CDR2 YYREEE (reference sequence). The CDR3 DNA reads as TGTGCCAGCAGCTTTAAAGGGCTGATCGCAACGGAGCAAGAGACCCAGTACTTC. Translating it yields CASSFKGLIATEQETQYF.

The V and J genes are TRBV5-6 and TRBJ2-1; D uncertain. The V end was cut by 1 base, the J end by 6 bases, with 5 bases between. CDR3 length: 12 residues. Germline CDR1 and CDR2: SGHDT and YYEEEE. The CDR3 reads CASSLTANEQFF. The DNA for the CDR3 is TGTGCCAGCAGCTTGACAGCCAATGAGCAGTTCTTC.

The V gene is TRBV6-2 or TRBV6-3, the J gene TRBJ2-7; 12 bases are shared with TRBD1. The CDR3 is made up of 14 amino acids. Losses at the gene ends were 4 bases for V and 2 bases for J; bases not matched to a gene: 0. Germline CDR1 is MNHEY and CDR2 is SVGEGT. The CDR3 DNA follows: TGTGCCAGCAGTTGGGACAGGGGGCCCTACGAGCAGTACTTC. Its protein product is CASSWDRGPYEQYF.

This sequence joins TRBV28 and TRBJ1-1; D is unclear. The CDR3 is made up of 12 amino acids. Germline loops: CDR1 MDHEN, CDR2 SYDVKM. V lost 7 bases to trimming and J lost 1 base, with 7 bases between them. Written as DNA, the CDR3 is TGTGCCAGCAAGTTACAGAACACTGAAGCTTTCTTT. It translates to CASKLQNTEAFF.

This rearrangement joins TRBV29-1 to TRBJ2-1; a possible D gene is TRBD1 (6 bases). This CDR3 comprises 12 residues. Trimming shortened V by 4 bases and J by 9 bases, and 13 bases separated the two germline ends. Per the germline V gene, CDR1 is SQVTM and CDR2 is ANQGSEA. Here the CDR3 reads CSVVQGPVEQFF. DNA of the CDR3: TGCAGCGTTGTTCAGGGGCCCGTTGAGCAGTTCTTC.

J is TRBJ2-5 and V is TRBV7-9; 9 nucleotides line up with TRBD1. Germline loops: CDR1 SEHNR, CDR2 FQNEAQ (reference sequence). The CDR3 has 14 residues. J gave up 3 bases and V 4 bases, and 3 bases lay outside the gene matches. The CDR3 spells CASSSTGGKETQYF. DNA for the CDR3: TGTGCCAGCAGCTCGACAGGGGGTAAAGAGACCCAGTACTTC. Full variable domain (rest looked up from reference TRBV7-9 and TRBJ2-5): DTGVSQNPRHKITKRGQNVTFRCDPISEHNRLYWYRQTLGQGPEFLTYFQNEAQLEKSRLLSDRFSAERPKGSFSTLEIQRTEQGDSAMYLCASSSTGGKETQYFGPGTRLLVL.